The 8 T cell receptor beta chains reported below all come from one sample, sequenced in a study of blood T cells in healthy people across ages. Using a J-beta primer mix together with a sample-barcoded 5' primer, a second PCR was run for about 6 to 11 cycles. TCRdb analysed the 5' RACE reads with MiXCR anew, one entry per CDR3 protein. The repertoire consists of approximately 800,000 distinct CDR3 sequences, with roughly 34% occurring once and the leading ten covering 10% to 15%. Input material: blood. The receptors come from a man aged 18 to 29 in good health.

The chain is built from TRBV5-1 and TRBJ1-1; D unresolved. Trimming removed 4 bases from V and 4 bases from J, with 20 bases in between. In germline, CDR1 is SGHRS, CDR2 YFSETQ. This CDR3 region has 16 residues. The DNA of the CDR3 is TGCGCCAGCAGCCCGGAGCCGGGCCCGTCGGGCACTGAAGCTTTCTTT. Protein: CASSPEPGPSGTEAFF.

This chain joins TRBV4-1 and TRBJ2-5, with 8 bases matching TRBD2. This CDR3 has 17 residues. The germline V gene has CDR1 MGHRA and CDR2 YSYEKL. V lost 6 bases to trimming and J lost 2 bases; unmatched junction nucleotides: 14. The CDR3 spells CASSPLGGSGAQETQYF. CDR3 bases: TGCGCCAGCAGTCCCCTCGGAGGTAGCGGGGCTCAAGAGACCCAGTACTTC.

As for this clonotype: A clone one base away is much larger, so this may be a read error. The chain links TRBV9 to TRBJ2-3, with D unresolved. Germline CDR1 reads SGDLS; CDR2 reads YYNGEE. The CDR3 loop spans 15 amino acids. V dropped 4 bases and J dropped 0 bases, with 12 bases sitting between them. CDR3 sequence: CASSPQCYSTDTQYF. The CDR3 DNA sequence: TGTGCCAGCAGCCCCCAGTGTTATAGCACAGATACGCAGTATTTT.

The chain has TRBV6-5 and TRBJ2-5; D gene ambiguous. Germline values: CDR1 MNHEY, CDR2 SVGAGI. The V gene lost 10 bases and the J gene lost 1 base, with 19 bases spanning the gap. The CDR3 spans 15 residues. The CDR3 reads CATRRQGWIQETQYF. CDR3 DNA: TGTGCCACCAGACGGCAAGGGTGGATCCAAGAGACCCAGTACTTC.

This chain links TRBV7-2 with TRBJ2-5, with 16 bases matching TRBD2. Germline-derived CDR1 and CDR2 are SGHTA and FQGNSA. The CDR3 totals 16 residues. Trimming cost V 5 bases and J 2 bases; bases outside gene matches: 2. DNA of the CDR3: TGTGCCAGCAGCGCGGGACTAGCGGGGGGGCAAGAGACCCAGTACTTC. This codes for CASSAGLAGGQETQYF.

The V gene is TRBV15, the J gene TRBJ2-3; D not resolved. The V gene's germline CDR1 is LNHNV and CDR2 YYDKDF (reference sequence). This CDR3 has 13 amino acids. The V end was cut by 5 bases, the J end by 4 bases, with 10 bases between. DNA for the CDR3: TGTGCCACCAGCGTGAGTGTGGCAGATACGCAGTATTTT. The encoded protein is CATSVSVADTQYF.

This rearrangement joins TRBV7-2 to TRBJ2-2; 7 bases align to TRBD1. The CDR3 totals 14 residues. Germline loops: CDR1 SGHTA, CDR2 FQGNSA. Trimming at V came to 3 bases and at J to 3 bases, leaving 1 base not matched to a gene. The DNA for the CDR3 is TGTGCCAGCAGCTTGGGACAGTACACCGGGGAGCTGTTTTTT. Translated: CASSLGQYTGELFF.

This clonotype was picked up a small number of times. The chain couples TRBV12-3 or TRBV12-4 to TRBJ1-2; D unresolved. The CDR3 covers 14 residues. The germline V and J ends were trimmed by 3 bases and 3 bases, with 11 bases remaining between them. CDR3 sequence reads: CASSFHAGDYGYTF. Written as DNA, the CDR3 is TGTGCCAGCAGTTTCCACGCGGGTGACTATGGCTACACCTTC.